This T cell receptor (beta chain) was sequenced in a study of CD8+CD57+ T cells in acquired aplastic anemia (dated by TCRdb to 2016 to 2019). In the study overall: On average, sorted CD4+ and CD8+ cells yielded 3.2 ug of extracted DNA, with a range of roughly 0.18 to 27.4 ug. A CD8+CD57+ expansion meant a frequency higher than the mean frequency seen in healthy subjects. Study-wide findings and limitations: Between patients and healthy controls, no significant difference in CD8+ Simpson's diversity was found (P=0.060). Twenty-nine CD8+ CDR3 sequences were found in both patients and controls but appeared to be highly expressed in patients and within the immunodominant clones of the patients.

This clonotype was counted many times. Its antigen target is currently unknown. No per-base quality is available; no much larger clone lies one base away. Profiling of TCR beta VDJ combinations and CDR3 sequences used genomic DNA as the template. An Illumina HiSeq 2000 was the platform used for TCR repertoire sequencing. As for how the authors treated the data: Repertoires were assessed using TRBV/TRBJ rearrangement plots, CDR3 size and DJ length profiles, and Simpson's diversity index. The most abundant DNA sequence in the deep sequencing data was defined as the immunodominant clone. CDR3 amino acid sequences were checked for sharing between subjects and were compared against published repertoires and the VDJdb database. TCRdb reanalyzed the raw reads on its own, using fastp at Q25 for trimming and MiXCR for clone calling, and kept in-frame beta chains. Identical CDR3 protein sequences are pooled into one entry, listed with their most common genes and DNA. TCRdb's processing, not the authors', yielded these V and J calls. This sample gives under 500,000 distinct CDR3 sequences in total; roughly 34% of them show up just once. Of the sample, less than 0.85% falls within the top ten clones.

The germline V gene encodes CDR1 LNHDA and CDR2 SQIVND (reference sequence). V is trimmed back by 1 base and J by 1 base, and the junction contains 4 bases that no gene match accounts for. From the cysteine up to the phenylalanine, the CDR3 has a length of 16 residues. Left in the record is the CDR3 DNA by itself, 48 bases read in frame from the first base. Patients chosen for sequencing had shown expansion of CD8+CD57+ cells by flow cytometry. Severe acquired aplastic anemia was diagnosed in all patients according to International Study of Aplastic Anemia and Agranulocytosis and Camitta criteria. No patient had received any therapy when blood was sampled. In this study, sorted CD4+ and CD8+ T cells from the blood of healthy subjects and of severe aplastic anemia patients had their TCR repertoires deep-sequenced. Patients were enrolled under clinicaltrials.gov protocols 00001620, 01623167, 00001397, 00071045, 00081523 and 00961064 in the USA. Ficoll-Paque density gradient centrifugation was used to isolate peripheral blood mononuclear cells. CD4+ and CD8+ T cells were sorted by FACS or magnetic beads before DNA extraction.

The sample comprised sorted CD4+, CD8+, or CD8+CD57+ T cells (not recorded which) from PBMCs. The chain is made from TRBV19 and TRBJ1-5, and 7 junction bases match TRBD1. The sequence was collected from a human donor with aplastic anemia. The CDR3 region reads CASSIVKGASNQPQHF. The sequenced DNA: TGTGCCAGTAGTATAGTCAAGGGGGCGAGCAATCAGCCCCAGCATTTT.